Sequencing of this T cell receptor beta chain was carried out in a study of CD8+ T cells in alopecia areata listed by TCRdb under 2018. For the study in its entirety: Treated patients were enrolled in an open-label pilot trial of oral tofacitinib, 5 to 10 mg twice daily, for moderate-to-severe alopecia areata. Scalp clonality was compared among normal scalp (n=4), patchy alopecia areata scalp (n=8), and alopecia totalis/universalis scalp (n=8). RNA came from the PAXgene miRNA kit for fixed scalp, the miRNeasy kit for PBMCs, and the RNeasy kit for mouse skin. On the human side, TCRbeta sequencing was run on scalp tissue and on sorted CD4+ and CD8+ peripheral blood T cells from healthy controls and from alopecia areata patients with either patchy or totalis/universalis disease. Tofacitinib was given for 6 to 18 months, followed by 6 months of follow-up off drug to assess delayed response and recurrence. In both human patients and the C3H/HeJ mouse model, the study applied high-throughput TCRbeta sequencing to look at T cell clonal expansion in alopecia areata. Patients on tofacitinib were biopsied at baseline and after 4 and 24 weeks of treatment, and several of the patients also had a later scalp biopsy. TCRbeta CDR3 regions were amplified by immunoSEQ multiplex PCR with 35 Vbeta forward and 13 Jbeta reverse primers. Beyond this particular receptor, the publication reports: Higher clonality and more expanded CD8+ clones were observed in lesional scalp than in normal scalp, particularly in alopecia totalis/universalis, a finding suggestive of antigenic drive. Shared TCR sequences between patients were less evident than in mice, which may be partly attributable to HLA diversity in the patient population. Scalp TCR repertoire analysis is complicated because resident alphabeta T cells in normal human skin are also sequenced, whereas mouse skin is dominated by gammadelta T cells.

Details on this clone: Its specific antigen is unknown. Base-call qualities are not available, and no considerably larger clone is one nucleotide away.

V is clipped by 0 bases and J by 0 bases, and the sequence between their germline boundaries is 13 bases long. Including cysteine and phenylalanine, the CDR3 has 17 amino acids. The retained sequence is limited to the CDR3, 51 bases, with the frame set at the first base. CDR1 and CDR2, per the germline V gene, are MGHRA and YSYEKL. Peripheral blood and lesional scalp punch biopsies were obtained from patients with alopecia areata. PBMCs were isolated by density centrifugation and stained for CD3, CD4 and CD8, after which CD4+ and CD8+ T cells were sorted on a FACSAria. Library method: the immunoSEQ multiplex PCR assay. To provide template for TCR sequencing, every sample had RNA extracted and reverse transcribed into cDNA. SuperScript III was used for first-strand cDNA synthesis, primed with a 2:1 mix of oligo-dT and random hexamers. A synthetic immune receptor repertoire was used to measure amplification bias, and any remaining bias was corrected computationally. The paper's data handling went like this. Raw reads were preprocessed to remove errors, and CDR3 was defined according to IMGT conventions as the region from the conserved cysteine to phenylalanine. Clonality was computed as 1 minus the Shannon entropy, with the entropy normalized by log2 of the number of productive unique TCRs. Whether scalp clones were CD4 or CD8 was inferred by matching scalp TCRbeta sequences against CD4 and CD8 repertoires sorted from blood. This is the immuneACCESS table as TCRdb keeps it, with only in-frame sequences that have V and J called. A part of the clones is gone; compared with another copy, unresolved V genes explain less than half, and the rest is unexplained. Clone size and the V and J calls come from that table; the DNA yielded D and trimming. This sample gives roughly 120,000 clones in total; 30% to 40% of them show up just once. The ten largest account for 2.5% to 3.5% of the sample.

This sequence uses TRBV4-1 and TRBJ2-3; the best D guess is TRBD2, with 6 bases matching. Specimen: CD4+ T cells sorted from blood. The origin of this receptor is a human donor with alopecia areata. The CDR3 region reads CASSQDGIAASTDTQYF. DNA sequence: TGCGCCAGCAGCCAAGATGGAATAGCGGCTAGCACAGATACGCAGTATTTT.